This TCR beta chain was captured by sequencing in a study of CD8 T cells in ankylosing spondylitis. Study-level results: It appeared that ankylosing spondylitis blood was characterized by a TCR beta motif of seven or eight highly homologous variants. According to the report, clones linked to the disease were significantly enriched in matched synovial fluid samples taken from ankylosing spondylitis patients. The disease-linked clones had a CD8+ phenotype and low blood frequencies. Some motif variants were previously reported in reactive arthritis synovial fluid and blood.

Molecular-barcoded quantitative 5'-RACE produced these TCR beta libraries. Using its own MiXCR run on the 5' RACE reads, TCRdb lists one record per CDR3 protein. This sample yields 700,000 to 1,000,000 distinct CDR3 sequences, of which 12% are seen a single time; around 0.51% belongs to the top ten. CDR3 size: 16 residues. V gave up 5 bases and J gave up 0 bases, with 12 bases separating them. CDR1 SGHRS and CDR2 YFSETQ come from the germline V gene. This clonotype was counted a few times. The antigen is unknown. Sequenced: blood, either unsorted or a sorted T cell fraction (not recorded which). This TCR was sampled from a male donor with ankylosing spondylitis. This chain joins TRBV5-1 and TRBJ2-6; TRBD1 is a possible D gene (5 bases). The CDR3 protein is CASSIQGSSGANVLTF. DNA of the CDR3: TGCGCCAGCAGTATCCAGGGATCCTCTGGGGCCAACGTCCTGACTTTC.